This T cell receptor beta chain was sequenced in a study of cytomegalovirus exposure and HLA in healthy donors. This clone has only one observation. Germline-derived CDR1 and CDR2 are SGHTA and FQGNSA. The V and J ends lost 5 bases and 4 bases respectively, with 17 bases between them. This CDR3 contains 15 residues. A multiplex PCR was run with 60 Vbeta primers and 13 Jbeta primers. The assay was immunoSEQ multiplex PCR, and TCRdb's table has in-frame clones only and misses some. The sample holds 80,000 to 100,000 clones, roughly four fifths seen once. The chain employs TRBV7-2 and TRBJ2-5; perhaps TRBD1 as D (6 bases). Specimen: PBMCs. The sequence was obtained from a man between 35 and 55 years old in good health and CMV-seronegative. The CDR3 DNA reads TGTGCCAGCAGCAAAACAGGGTTCCAGAGAGAGACCCAGTACTTC. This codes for CASSKTGFQRETQYF.